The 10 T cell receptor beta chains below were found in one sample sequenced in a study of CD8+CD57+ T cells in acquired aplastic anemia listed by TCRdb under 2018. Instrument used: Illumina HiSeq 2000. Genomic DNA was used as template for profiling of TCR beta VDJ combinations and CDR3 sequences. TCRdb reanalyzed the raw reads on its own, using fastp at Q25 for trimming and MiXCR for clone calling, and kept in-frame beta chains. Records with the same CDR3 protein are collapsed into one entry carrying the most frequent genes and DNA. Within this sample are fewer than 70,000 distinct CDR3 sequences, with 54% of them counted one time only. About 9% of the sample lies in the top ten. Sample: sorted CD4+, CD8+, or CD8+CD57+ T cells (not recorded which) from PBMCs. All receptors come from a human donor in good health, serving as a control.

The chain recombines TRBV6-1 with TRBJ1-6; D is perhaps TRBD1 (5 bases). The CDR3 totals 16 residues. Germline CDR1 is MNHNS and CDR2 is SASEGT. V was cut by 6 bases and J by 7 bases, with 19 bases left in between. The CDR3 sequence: CASSLVIGTGNSPLHF. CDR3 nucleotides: TGTGCCAGCAGCTTGGTGATCGGGACGGGGAATTCACCCCTCCACTTT.

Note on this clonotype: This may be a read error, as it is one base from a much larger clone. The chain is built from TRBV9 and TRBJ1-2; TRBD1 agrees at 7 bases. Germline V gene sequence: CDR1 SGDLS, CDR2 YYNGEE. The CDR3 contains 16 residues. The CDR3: CASSVNPGQNNYGHTF. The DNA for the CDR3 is TGTGCCAGCAGCGTAAACCCGGGACAGAATAACTATGGCCACACCTTC.

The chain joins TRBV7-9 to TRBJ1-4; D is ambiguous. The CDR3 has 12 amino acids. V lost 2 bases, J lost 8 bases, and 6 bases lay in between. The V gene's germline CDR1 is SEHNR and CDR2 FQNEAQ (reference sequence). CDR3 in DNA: TGTGCCAGCAGCTTAAGAAAGGAAAAACTGTTTTTT. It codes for CASSLRKEKLFF.

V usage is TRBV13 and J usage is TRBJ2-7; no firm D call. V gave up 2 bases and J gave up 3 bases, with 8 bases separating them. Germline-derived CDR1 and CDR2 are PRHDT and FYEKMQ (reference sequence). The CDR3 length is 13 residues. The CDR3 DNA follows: TGTGCCAGCAGCTTATGGGCGGACTACGAGCAGTACTTC. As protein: CASSLWADYEQYF.

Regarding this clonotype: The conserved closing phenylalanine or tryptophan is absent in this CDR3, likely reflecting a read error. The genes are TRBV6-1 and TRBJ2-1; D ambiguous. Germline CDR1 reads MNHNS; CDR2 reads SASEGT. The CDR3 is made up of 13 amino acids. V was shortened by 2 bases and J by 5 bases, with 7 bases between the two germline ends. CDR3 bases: TGTGCCAGCAGTGAAATTTCAAACAATGAGCAGTTCCTC. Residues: CASSEISNNEQFL.

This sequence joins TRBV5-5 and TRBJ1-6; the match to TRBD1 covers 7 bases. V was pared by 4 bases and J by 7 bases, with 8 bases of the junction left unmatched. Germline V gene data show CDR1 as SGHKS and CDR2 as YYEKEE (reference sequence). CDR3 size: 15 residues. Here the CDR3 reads CASSQNGQENSPLHF. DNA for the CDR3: TGTGCCAGCAGCCAAAACGGACAGGAGAATTCACCCCTCCACTTT.

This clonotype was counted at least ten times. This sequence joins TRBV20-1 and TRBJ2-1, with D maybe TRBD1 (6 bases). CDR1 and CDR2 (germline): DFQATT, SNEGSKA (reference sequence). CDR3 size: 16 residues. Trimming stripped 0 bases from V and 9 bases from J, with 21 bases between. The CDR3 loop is CSARDYGGGERAEQFF. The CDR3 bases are TGCAGTGCTAGAGATTATGGGGGCGGTGAGAGGGCTGAGCAGTTCTTC.

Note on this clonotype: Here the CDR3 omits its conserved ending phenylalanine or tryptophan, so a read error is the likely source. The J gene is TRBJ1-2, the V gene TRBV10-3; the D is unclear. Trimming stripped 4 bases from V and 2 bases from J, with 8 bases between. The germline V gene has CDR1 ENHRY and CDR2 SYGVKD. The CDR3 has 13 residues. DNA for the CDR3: TGTGCCATCAGTGTTGACCTCAACTATGGCTACACCCTC. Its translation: CAISVDLNYGYTL.

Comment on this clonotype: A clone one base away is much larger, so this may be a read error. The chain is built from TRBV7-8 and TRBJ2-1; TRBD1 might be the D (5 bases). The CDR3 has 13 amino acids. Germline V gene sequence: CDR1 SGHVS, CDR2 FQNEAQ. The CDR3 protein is CANSSSPGNEQFF. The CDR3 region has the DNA TGTGCCAACAGCTCCTCGCCAGGGAATGAGCAGTTCTTC.

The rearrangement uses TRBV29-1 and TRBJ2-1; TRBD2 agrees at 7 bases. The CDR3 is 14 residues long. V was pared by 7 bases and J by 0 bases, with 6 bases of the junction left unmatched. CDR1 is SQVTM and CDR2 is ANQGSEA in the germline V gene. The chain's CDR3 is CSGTLALSYNEQFF. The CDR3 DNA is TGCAGCGGTACACTAGCGCTCTCCTACAATGAGCAGTTCTTC.